This TCR beta chain was sequenced in a study of blood T cell repertoires in COVID-19. Per the original methods: Reference gene primer amplification yielded estimated nucleated cell counts. The method was immunoSEQ multiplex PCR; TCRdb's version includes in-frame clones alone and lacks a portion of them. The V and J calls and clone size come from that table; D and trimming were worked out from the DNA. The table lists 90,000 to 110,000 clones, roughly four fifths of them singletons, with over 15% in the top ten. Germline V CDR1 and CDR2: SGHAT, FQNNGV. The CDR3 extends over 16 amino acids. The junction had 7 bases not matched to a gene; V was cut back by 0 bases and J by 6 bases.

The sequencing input was peripheral blood. This clonotype was obtained from a woman aged 80 or over with acute or convalescent COVID-19. V and J are TRBV11-2 and TRBJ2-2; 7 bases are a match to TRBD2. CDR3 sequence (DNA): TGTGCCAGCAGCTTAGATTCTGGACTAGTGGCCGGGGAGCTGTTTTTT. Translating gives CASSLDSGLVAGELFF. The full variable domain, completed using reference TRBV11-2 and TRBJ2-2, is EAGVAQSPRYKIIEKRQSVAFWCNPISGHATLYWYQQILGQGPKLLIQFQNNGVVDDSQLPKDRFSAERLKGVDSTLKIQPAKLEDSAVYLCASSLDSGLVAGELFFGEGSRLTVL.